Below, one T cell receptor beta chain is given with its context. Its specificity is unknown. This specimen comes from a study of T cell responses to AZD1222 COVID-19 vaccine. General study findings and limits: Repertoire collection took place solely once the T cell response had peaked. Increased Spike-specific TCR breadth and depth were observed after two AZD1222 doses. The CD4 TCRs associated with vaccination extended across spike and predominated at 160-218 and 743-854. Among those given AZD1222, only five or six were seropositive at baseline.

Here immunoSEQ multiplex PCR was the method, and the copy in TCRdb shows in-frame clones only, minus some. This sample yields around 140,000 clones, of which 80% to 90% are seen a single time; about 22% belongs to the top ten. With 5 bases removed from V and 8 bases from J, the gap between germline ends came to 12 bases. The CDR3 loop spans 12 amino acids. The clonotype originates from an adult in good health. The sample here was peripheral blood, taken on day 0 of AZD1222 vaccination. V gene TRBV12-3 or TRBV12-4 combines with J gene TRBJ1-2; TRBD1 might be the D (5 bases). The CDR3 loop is CASSTTVSGYTF. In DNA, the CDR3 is TGTGCCAGCAGTACGACAGTGAGCGGCTACACCTTC.